A selection of T cell receptor beta chains follows, all from one sample in a study of blood T cell repertoires in COVID-19. TCRdb keeps only in-frame clones here, not all; method: immunoSEQ multiplex PCR. Of a few hundred thousand clones listed, roughly 87% are singletons. The specimen sequenced was PBMCs or T cells enriched from blood (not recorded which). These receptors came from a woman in her thirties who had recovered from COVID-19. The CDR3 runs from the conserved cysteine through the conserved F or W. D genes are given only for firm matches. A clone size is listed for some rows: how often the clone was seen (once, few, many), or a class if it is expanded.

J gene: TRBJ2-3; V gene: TRBV30; clone size: once; D gene: TRBD2; CDR3 DNA: TGTGCCTGCCTGACCCTAGCGGGGACTAGCACAGATACGCAGTATTTT; CDR3 protein: CACLTLAGTSTDTQYF
J gene: TRBJ2-5; V gene: TRBV19; clone size: -; D gene: TRBD1; CDR3 DNA: TGTGCCAGTAGTTCTCTAACCCTCAGGGGGTCTGGGGAGACCCAGTACTTC; CDR3 protein: CASSSLTLRGSGETQYF
J gene: TRBJ1-1; V gene: TRBV19; clone size: -; D gene: -; CDR3 DNA: TGTGCCAGTAGTGGCGGGAACATGAACACTGAAGCTTTCTTT; CDR3 protein: CASSGGNMNTEAFF
J gene: TRBJ1-6; V gene: TRBV5-1; clone size: many; D gene: -; CDR3 DNA: TGCGCCAGCAGCTTGGTAGACACGGGGGTTAAGTCACCCCTCCACTTT; CDR3 protein: CASSLVDTGVKSPLHF
J gene: TRBJ2-7; V gene: TRBV7-2; clone size: -; D gene: TRBD2; CDR3 DNA: TGTGCCAGCAGCTTAGAGGCGGGAGTACCGTACGAGCAGTACTTC; CDR3 protein: CASSLEAGVPYEQYF
J gene: TRBJ1-5; V gene: TRBV20-1; clone size: -; D gene: -; CDR3 DNA: TGCAGTGCTAGTACTTGGGGCAGATTAAATCAGCCCCAGCATTTT; CDR3 protein: CSASTWGRLNQPQHF
J gene: TRBJ1-2; V gene: TRBV5-4; clone size: -; D gene: -; CDR3 DNA: TGTGCCAGCAGCCCTAGTCAGTTTTACTATGGCTACACCTTC; CDR3 protein: CASSPSQFYYGYTF
J gene: TRBJ1-1; V gene: TRBV13; clone size: -; D gene: -; CDR3 DNA: TGTGCCAGCAGTCCGGACGGGGGATTCACTGAAGCTTTCTTT; CDR3 protein: CASSPDGGFTEAFF
J gene: TRBJ2-1; V gene: TRBV28; clone size: -; D gene: -; CDR3 DNA: TGTGCCAGCGGCCCGTGGTTGGTGCAGTTCTTC; CDR3 protein: CASGPWLVQFF
J gene: TRBJ1-2; V gene: TRBV11-3; clone size: -; D gene: TRBD1; CDR3 DNA: TGTGCCAGCAGCCCACCAGACAGGGCTAGCTATGGCTACACCTTC; CDR3 protein: CASSPPDRASYGYTF
J gene: TRBJ1-1; V gene: TRBV7-9; clone size: many; D gene: TRBD1; CDR3 DNA: TGTGCCAGCAGCTCCAGGACAGGGGCTGAAGCTTTCTTT; CDR3 protein: CASSSRTGAEAFF
J gene: TRBJ1-1; V gene: TRBV19; clone size: -; D gene: -; CDR3 DNA: TGTGCCAGTAGTCAAACAGGGCCCGGAAACACTGAAGCTTTCTTT; CDR3 protein: CASSQTGPGNTEAFF
J gene: TRBJ1-2; V gene: TRBV14; clone size: few; D gene: TRBD1; CDR3 DNA: TGTGCCAGCAGCCAAGGCACCGGGACAGGACAGGACTATGGCTACACCTTC; CDR3 protein: CASSQGTGTGQDYGYTF
J gene: TRBJ2-5; V gene: TRBV9; clone size: -; D gene: -; CDR3 DNA: TGTGCCAGTTCAGGTGGGGCTGAGGAGACCCAGTACTTC; CDR3 protein: CASSGGAEETQYF
J gene: TRBJ2-7; V gene: TRBV4-1; clone size: -; D gene: TRBD1; CDR3 DNA: TGCGCCAGCAGCCAAGATAGGGGGCCCTACTACGAGCAGTACTTC; CDR3 protein: CASSQDRGPYYEQYF
J gene: TRBJ1-1; V gene: TRBV28; clone size: -; D gene: -; CDR3 DNA: TGTGCCAGCAGTCCCCAGGCCTTGAACACTGAAGCTTTCTTT; CDR3 protein: CASSPQALNTEAFF
J gene: TRBJ1-1; V gene: TRBV7-6; clone size: -; D gene: -; CDR3 DNA: TGTGCCAGCAGCCACCTGCGGGGACTTAACACTGAAGCTTTCTTT; CDR3 protein: CASSHLRGLNTEAFF
J gene: TRBJ1-2; V gene: TRBV6-5; clone size: -; D gene: TRBD1; CDR3 DNA: TGTGCCAGCAGCGTCAACCCGGGACAGGTCTATGGCTACACCTTC; CDR3 protein: CASSVNPGQVYGYTF
J gene: TRBJ2-5; V gene: TRBV18; clone size: -; D gene: TRBD2; CDR3 DNA: TGTGCCAGCTCTCAAGCCCCCCTAGCGGGATCCTGGGAGACCCAGTACTTC; CDR3 protein: CASSQAPLAGSWETQYF
J gene: TRBJ2-7; V gene: TRBV4-1; clone size: -; D gene: -; CDR3 DNA: TGCGCCAGCAGCCAAGATTTTCCAGGGGTGCTATCTTACGAGCAGTACTTC; CDR3 protein: CASSQDFPGVLSYEQYF
J gene: TRBJ2-7; V gene: TRBV19; clone size: -; D gene: -; CDR3 DNA: TGTGCCAGTAGTATCGGAGAGTGGCAGTACTTC; CDR3 protein: CASSIGEWQYF
J gene: TRBJ1-5; V gene: TRBV18; clone size: -; D gene: TRBD1; CDR3 DNA: TGTGCCAGCTCACCACAACAGGGGTCTGGACCCCAGCATTTT; CDR3 protein: CASSPQQGSGPQHF
J gene: TRBJ2-6; V gene: TRBV27; clone size: -; D gene: -; CDR3 DNA: TGTGCCAGCAGTTCAGGACAGCTAAGCTCTGGGGCCAACGTCCTGACTTTC; CDR3 protein: CASSSGQLSSGANVLTF
J gene: TRBJ1-1; V gene: TRBV7-2; clone size: -; D gene: -; CDR3 DNA: TGTGCCAGCAGTCCAAGGCGGGGAAGGCCTGAAGCTTTCTTT; CDR3 protein: CASSPRRGRPEAFF
J gene: TRBJ2-1; V gene: TRBV7-2; clone size: few; D gene: TRBD2; CDR3 DNA: TGTGCCAGCAGCTTAGTAGCGGGAGGGCCCTACGGTGAGCAGTTCTTC; CDR3 protein: CASSLVAGGPYGEQFF
J gene: TRBJ2-7; V gene: TRBV27; clone size: -; D gene: -; CDR3 DNA: TGTGCCAGCATGGAGAGGCAGACGTACGAGCAGTACTTC; CDR3 protein: CASMERQTYEQYF
J gene: TRBJ2-7; V gene: TRBV10-3; clone size: -; D gene: TRBD2; CDR3 DNA: TGTGCCATCAGTGACCCCAATCAAGCGGGAACCTACGAGCAGTACTTC; CDR3 protein: CAISDPNQAGTYEQYF
J gene: TRBJ1-5; V gene: TRBV20-1; clone size: once; D gene: TRBD1; CDR3 DNA: TGCAGTGCTAGTGGGGGACAGGGGCTGGGTCAGCCCCAGCATTTT; CDR3 protein: CSASGGQGLGQPQHF